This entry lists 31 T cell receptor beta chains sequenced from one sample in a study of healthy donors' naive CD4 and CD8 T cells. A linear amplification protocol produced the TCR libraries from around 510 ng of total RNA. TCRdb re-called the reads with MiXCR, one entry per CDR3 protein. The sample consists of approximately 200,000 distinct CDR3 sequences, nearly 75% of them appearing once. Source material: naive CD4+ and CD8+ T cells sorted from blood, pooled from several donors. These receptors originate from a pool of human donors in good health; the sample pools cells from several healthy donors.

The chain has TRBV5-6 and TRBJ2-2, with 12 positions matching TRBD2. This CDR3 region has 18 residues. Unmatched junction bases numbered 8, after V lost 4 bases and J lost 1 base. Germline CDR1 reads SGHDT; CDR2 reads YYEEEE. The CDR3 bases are TGTGCCAGCAGCAGAAGGACTAGCGGGAAAGTGAACACCGGGGAGCTGTTTTTT. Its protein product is CASSRRTSGKVNTGELFF.

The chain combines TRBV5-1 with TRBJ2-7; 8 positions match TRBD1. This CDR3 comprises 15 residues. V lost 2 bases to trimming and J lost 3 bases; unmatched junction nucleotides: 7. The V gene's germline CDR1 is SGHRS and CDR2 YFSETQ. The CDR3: CASSFSGTGGYEQYF. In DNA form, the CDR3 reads TGCGCCAGCAGCTTCTCCGGGACAGGAGGCTACGAGCAGTACTTC. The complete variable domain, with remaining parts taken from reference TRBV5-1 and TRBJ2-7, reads KAGVTQTPRYLIKTRGQQVTLSCSPISGHRSVSWYQQTPGQGLQFLFEYFSETQRNKGNFPGRFSGRQFSNSRSEMNVSTLELGDSALYLCASSFSGTGGYEQYFGPGTRLTVT.

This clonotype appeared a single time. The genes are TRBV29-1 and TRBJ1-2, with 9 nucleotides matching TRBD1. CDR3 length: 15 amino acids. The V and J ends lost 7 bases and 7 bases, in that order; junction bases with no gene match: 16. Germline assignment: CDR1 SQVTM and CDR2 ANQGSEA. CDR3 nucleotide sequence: TGCAGCGCCGTACCCAGGGGGACAGGGAGGCCTGGCTACACCTTC. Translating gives CSAVPRGTGRPGYTF.

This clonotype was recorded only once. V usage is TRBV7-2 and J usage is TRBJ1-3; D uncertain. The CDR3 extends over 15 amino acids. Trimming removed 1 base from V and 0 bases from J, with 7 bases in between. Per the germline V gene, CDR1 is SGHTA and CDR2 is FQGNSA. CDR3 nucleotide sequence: TGTGCCAGCAGCTTAGTTGCTTACTCTGGAAACACCATATATTTT. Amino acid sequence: CASSLVAYSGNTIYF.

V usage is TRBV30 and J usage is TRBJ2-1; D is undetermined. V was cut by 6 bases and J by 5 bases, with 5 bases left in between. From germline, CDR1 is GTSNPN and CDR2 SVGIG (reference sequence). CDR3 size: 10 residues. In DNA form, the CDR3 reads TGTGCCTGTCATCACAATGAGCAGTTCTTC. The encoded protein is CACHHNEQFF.

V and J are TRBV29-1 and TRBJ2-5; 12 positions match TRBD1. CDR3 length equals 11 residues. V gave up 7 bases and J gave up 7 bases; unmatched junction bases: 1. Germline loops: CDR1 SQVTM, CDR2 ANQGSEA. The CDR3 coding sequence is TGCAGCGCGGGACAGGGGGCGACCCAGTACTTC. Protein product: CSAGQGATQYF.

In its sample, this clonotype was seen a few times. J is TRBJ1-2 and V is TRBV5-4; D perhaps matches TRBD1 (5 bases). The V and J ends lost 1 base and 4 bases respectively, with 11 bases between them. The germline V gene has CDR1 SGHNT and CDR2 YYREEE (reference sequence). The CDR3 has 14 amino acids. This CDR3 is CASSLWGSVYGYTF. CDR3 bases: TGTGCCAGCAGCTTGTGGGGCAGTGTCTATGGCTACACCTTC. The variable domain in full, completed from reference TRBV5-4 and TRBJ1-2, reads ETGVTQSPTHLIKTRGQQVTLRCSSQSGHNTVSWYQQALGQGPQFIFQYYREEENGRGNFPPRFSGLQFPNYSSELNVNALELDDSALYLCASSLWGSVYGYTFGSGTRLTVV.

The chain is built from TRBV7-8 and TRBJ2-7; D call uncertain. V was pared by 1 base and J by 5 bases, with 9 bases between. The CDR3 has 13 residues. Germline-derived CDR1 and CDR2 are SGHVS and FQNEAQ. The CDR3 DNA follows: TGTGCCAGCAGCTTAGGTCCGAGAAACGAGCAGTACTTC. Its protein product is CASSLGPRNEQYF.

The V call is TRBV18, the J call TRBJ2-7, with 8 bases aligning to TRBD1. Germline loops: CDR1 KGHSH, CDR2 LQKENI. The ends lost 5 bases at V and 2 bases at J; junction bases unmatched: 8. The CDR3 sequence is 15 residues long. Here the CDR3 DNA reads TGTGCCAGCTCAGACATGGACAGGGCCCCCTACGAGCAGTACTTC. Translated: CASSDMDRAPYEQYF.

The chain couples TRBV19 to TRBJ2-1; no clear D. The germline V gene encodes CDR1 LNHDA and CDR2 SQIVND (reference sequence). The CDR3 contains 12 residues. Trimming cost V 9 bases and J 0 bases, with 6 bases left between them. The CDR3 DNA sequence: TGTGCCAGGAGGAGCTCCTACAATGAGCAGTTCTTC. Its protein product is CARRSSYNEQFF.

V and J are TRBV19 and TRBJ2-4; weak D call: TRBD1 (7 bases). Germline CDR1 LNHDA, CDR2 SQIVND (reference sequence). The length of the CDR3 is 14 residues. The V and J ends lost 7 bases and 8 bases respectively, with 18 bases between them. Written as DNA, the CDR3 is TGTGCCAGTACCTACGAGGGGGCGGGATACATTCAGTACTTC. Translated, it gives CASTYEGAGYIQYF.

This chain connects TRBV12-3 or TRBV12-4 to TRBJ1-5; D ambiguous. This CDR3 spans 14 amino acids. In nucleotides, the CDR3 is TGTGCTAGTGGTAGGGAGGTCGGCAATCAGCCCCAGCATTTT. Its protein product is CASGREVGNQPQHF.

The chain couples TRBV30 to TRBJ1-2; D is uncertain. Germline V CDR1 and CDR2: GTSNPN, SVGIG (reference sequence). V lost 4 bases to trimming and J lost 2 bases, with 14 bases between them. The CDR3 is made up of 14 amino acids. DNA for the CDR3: TGTGCCTGGAAGGACGTTGGACGGAACTATGGCTACACCTTC. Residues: CAWKDVGRNYGYTF.

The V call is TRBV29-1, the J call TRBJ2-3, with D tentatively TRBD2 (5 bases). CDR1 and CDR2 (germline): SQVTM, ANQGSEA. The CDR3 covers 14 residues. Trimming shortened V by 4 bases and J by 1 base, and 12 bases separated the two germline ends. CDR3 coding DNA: TGCAGCGTTGTCGAGGGAATGGGCACAGATACGCAGTATTTT. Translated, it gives CSVVEGMGTDTQYF.

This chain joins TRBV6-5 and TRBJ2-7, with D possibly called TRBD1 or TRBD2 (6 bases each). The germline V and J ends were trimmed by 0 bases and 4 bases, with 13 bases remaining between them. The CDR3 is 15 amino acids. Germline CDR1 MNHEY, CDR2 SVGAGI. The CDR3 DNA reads TGTGCCAGCAGTTACTCGCAGGGGACTTTATACGAGCAGTACTTC. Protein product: CASSYSQGTLYEQYF.

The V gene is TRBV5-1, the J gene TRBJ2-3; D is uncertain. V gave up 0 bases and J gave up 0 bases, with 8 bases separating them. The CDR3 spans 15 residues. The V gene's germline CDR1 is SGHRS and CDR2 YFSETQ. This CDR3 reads CASSLDSSSTDTQYF. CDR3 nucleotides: TGCGCCAGCAGCTTGGACTCATCTAGCACAGATACGCAGTATTTT.

The CDR3 is CAIRQGVGNEQFF. In DNA form, the CDR3 reads TGTGCCATCCGACAGGGGGTAGGCAATGAGCAGTTCTTC. The gene calls are TRBV19 and TRBJ2-1, with 9 bases that match TRBD1. The CDR3 loop spans 13 amino acids. Per germline, CDR1 LNHDA and CDR2 SQIVND (reference sequence). V lost 10 bases, J lost 6 bases, and 7 bases stayed unmatched. The full variable domain, completed using reference TRBV19 and TRBJ2-1, is DGGITQSPKYLFRKEGQNVTLSCEQNLNHDAMYWYRQDPGQGLRLIYYSQIVNDFQKGDIAEGYSVSREKKESFPLTVTSAQKNPTAFYLCAIRQGVGNEQFFGPGTRLTVL.

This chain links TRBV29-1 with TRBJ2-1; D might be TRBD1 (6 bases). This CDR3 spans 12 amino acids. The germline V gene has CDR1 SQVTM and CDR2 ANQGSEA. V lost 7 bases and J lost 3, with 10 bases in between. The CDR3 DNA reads TGCAGCGGCCGGGACATCTACAATGAGCAGTTCTTC. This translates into CSGRDIYNEQFF.

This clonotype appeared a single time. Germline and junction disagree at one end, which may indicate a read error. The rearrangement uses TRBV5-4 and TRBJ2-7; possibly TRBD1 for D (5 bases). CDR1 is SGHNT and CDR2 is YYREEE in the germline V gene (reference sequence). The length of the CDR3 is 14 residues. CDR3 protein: CASSLAWGSHEQYF. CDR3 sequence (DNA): TGTGCCAGCAGCTTGGCCTGGGGCTCCCACGAGCAGTACTTC.

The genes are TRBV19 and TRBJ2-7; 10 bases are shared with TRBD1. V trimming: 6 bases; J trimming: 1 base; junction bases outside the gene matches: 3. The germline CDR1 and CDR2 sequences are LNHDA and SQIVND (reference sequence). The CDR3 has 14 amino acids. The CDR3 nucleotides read TGTGCCAGTAGGCGGACAGGGGGGTCCTACGAGCAGTACTTC. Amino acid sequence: CASRRTGGSYEQYF.

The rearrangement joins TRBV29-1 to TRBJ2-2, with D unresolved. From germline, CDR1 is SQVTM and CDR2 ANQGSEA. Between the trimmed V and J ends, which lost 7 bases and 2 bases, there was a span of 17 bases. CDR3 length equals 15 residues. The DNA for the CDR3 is TGCAGCGCCTCCCCGTCAGGATCTAACACCGGGGAGCTGTTTTTT. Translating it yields CSASPSGSNTGELFF.

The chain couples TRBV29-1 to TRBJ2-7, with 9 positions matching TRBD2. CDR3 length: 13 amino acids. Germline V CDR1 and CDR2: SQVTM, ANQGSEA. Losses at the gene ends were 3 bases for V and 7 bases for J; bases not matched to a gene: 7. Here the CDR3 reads CSVDRFSGGEQYF. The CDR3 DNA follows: TGCAGCGTTGATAGGTTTAGCGGGGGTGAGCAGTACTTC.

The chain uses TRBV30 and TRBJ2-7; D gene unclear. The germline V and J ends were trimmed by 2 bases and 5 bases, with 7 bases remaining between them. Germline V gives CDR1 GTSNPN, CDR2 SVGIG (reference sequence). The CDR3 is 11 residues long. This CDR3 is CAWSTLNEQYF. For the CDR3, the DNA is TGTGCCTGGAGTACCCTGAACGAGCAGTACTTC.

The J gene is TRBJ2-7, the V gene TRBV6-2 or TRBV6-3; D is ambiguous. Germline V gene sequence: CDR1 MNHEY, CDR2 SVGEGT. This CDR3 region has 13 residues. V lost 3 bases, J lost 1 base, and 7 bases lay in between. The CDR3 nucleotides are TGTGCCAGCAGTTATACCGGATCCTACGAGCAGTACTTC. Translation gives CASSYTGSYEQYF.

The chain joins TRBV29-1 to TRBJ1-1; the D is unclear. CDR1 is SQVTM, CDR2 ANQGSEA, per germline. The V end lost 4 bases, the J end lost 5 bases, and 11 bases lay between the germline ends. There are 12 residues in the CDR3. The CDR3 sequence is CSVVGVGTEAFF. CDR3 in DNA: TGCAGCGTTGTTGGGGTAGGGACTGAAGCTTTCTTT.

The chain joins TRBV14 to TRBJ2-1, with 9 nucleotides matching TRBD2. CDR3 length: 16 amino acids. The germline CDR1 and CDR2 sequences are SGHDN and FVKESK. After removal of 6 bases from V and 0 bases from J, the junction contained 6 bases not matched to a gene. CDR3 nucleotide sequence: TGTGCCAGCAGAGCTAGCGGGGTAAGCTCCTACAATGAGCAGTTCTTC. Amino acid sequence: CASRASGVSSYNEQFF.

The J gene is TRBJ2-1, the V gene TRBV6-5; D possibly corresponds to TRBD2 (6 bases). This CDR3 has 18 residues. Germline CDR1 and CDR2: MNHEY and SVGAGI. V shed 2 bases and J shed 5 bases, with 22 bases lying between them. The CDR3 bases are TGTGCCAGCAGTTACCTTCGGCCTTTGACTAGAGAAAACAATGAGCAGTTCTTC. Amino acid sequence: CASSYLRPLTRENNEQFF.

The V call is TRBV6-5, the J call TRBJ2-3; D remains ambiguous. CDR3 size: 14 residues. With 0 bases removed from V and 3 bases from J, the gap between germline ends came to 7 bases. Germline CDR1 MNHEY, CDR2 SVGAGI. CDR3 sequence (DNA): TGTGCCAGCAGTTACTCCCGCGGAACAGATACGCAGTATTTT. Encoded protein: CASSYSRGTDTQYF.

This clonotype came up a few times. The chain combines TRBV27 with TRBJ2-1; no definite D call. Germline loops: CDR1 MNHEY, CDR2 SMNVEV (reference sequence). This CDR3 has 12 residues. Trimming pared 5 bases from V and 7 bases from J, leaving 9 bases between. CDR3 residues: CASSQGRNEQFF. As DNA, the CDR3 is TGTGCCAGCAGTCAAGGGCGGAATGAGCAGTTCTTC.

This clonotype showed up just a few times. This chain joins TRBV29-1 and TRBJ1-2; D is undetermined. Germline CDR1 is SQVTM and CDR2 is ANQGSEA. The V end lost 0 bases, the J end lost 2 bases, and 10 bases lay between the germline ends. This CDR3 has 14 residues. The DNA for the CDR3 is TGCAGCGTTGAAGATCTTCGGGGAAACTATGGCTACACCTTC. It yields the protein CSVEDLRGNYGYTF.

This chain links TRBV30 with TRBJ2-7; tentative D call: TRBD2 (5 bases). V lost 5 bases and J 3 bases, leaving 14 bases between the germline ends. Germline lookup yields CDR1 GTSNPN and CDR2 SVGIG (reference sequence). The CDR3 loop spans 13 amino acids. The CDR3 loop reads CAWGVGGGYEQYF. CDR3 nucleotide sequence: TGTGCCTGGGGGGTGGGCGGAGGCTACGAGCAGTACTTC.